Described below is a single T cell receptor (beta chain) sequence and its context. What it recognizes is unknown. Isolated RNA was reverse transcribed in full, so expressed TCRB transcripts were sequenced. Naive, central memory and regulatory T cell samples produced a mean of about 4 million reads. Repertoires were generated with immunoSEQ multiplex PCR, while TCRdb's copy carries only in-frame clones and drops some. This table holds 550,000 to 850,000 clones, roughly 13% found once. V was shortened by 5 bases and J by 5 bases, with 13 bases between the two germline ends. CDR3 length: 14 amino acids. Per the germline V gene, CDR1 is MNHEY and CDR2 is SVGAGI. This sample was included in a study of beta chain features in type 1 diabetes. Study conclusions and caveats: The naive, central memory and Treg TCRB repertoires showed an apparent similarity that was greater among patients than among healthy donors. Significant though moderate, a shortening of TCRB CDR3s appeared in all four CD4+ subsets of Type 1 diabetes patients. Any HLA-type effect on TCRB rearrangement remained unresolved here.

The source is a man aged 18 to 35 with type 1 diabetes. Sequencing used naive CD4+ T cells from blood. This chain joins TRBV6-5 and TRBJ1-5, with D tentatively TRBD1 (5 bases). The CDR3 DNA is TGTGCCAGCAGTCCTCGGACAAACGATCAGCCCCAGCATTTT. As protein: CASSPRTNDQPQHF.